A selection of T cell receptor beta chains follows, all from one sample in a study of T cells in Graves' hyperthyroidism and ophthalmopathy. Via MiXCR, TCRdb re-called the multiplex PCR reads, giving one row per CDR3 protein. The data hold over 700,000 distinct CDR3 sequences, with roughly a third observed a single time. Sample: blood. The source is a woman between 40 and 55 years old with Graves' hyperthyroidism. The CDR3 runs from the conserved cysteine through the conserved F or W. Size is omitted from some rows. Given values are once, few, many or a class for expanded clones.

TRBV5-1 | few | CASSLEGHPSPETQYF
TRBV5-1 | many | CASSYRTGANTGELFF
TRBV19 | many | CASSIATVSAHQPQHF
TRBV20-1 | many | CSARGSVAVDGEQYF
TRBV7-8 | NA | CASSADREEVLVETQYF
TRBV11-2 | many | CASSYSEGGQPQHF
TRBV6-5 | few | CASSFTRFYGYTF
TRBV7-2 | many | CASSPRRGVDGGTQYF
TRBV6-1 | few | CASRPTRDSRLNTEAFF
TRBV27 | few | CASRRLAIQETQYF
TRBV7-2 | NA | CASSLGGGGQYF
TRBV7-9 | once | CASSLIEGEQYF
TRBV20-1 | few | CSARGTGGNTGELFF
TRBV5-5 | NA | CASSPPPGLAGGRSETQYF
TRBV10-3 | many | CAISETEGQPQHF
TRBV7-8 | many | CASSTDRVNTEAFF
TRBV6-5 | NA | CASSFADGYEQYF
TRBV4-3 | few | CASSREGNNEKLFF
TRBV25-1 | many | CASSDVSYGYTF
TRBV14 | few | CASSPMGLPETQYF
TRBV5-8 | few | CASSSQTGQGTETQYF
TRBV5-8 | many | CASSPGGVPETQYF
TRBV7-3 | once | CASSYSIGADWDEQYF
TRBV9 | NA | CASSVTSGGTTGELFF
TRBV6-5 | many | CASSYSGGARGYTF
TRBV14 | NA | CASSQVFSLGYGYTF
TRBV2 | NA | CASSRQGNYNSPLHF
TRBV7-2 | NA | CATAANQEAQYF
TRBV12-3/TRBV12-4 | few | CASSFNGDKNTEAFF
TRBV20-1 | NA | CSASQTSGRSYEQYF
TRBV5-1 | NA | CVSSSNSAGGGTEAFF
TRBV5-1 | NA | CASSQEAVSGFGEQYF
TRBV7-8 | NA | CASSDSYSTQPQHF
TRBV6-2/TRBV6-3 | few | CASSQGGPQHF
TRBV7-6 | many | CASSPDRVGGYTF
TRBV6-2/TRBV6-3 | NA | CASRLYTAKGDQPQHF
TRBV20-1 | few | CSAAGTGALNYYEQYF
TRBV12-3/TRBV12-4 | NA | CASSRGTGPLNTEAFF
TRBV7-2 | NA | CASSPTGMETQYF
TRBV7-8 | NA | CASSQSDPRTEALF
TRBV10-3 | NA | CAITGLLGTYEQYF
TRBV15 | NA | CATSRGGGRGNNQPQHF
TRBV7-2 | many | CASSLDRGSGYTF
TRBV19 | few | CASSTLLRAAGELFF
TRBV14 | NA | CASRRQGGYTF
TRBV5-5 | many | CASSLAERAGAFF
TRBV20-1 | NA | CSARGGTSGELFF
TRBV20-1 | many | CSARDIGGMETQYF
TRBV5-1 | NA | CASSFLPGQEYEQYF
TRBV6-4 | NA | CASSDSSGTGELFF
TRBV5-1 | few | CASKVRINTEAFF
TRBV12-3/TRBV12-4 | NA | CASSAPPVNTGELFF
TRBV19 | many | CASRASSGTSGSTYEQYF
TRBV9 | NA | CASSPQSGPSDTGELFF
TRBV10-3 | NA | CAISESTGTGDNTEAFF
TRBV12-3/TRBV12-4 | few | CATLRDRRMSGELFF
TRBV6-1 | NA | CASRDPSGNTF
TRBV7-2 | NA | CASSLHFSGNTGELFF
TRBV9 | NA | CASSQGPAVHGYTF